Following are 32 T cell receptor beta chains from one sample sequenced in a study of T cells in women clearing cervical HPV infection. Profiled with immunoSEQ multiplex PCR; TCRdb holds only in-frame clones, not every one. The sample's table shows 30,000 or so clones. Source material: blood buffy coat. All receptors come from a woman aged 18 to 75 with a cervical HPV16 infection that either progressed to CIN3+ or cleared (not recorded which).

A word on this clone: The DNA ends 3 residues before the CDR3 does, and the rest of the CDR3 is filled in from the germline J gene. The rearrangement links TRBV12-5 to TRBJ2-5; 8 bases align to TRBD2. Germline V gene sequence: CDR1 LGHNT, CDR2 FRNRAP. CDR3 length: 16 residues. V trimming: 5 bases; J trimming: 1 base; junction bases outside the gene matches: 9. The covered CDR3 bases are TGTGCTAGTGGTGGTGTAGGGCGGGGGGCCCAAGAGACC. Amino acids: CASGGVGRGAQET. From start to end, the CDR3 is CASGGVGRGAQETQYF.

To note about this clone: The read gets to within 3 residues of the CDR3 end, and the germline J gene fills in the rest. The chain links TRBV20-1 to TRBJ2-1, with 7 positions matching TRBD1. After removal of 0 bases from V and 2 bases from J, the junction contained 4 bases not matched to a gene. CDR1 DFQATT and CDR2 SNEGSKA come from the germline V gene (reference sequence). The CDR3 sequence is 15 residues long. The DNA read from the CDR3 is TGCAGTGCTAGAGATCCCGGGACAGCCTACAATGAG. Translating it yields CSARDPGTAYNE. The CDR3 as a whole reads CSARDPGTAYNEQFF.

CDR3 protein: CAWRTPGAGGSPLFF. CDR3 DNA (partial): TGTGCCTGGAGGACTCCCGGCGCTGGAGGTTCACCA. The chain employs TRBV30 and TRBJ1-4; D gene uncertain. The sequenced fragment ends 3 residues before the CDR3 boundary, so the rest is inferred from the germline J gene. The CDR3 consists of 15 residues. Germline CDR1 is GTSNPN and CDR2 is SVGIG (reference sequence).

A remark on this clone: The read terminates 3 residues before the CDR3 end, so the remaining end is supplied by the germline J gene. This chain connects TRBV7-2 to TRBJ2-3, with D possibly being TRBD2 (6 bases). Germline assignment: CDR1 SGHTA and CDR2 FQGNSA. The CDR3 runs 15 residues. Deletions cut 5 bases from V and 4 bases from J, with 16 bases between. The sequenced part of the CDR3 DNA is TGTGCCAGCAGCCCTACACGGAGGGGCGCAGATACG. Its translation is CASSPTRRGADT. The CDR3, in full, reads CASSPTRRGADTQYF. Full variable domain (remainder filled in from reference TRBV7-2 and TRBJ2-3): GAGVSQSPSNKVTEKGKDVELRCDPISGHTALYWYRQSLGQGLEFLIYFQGNSAPDKSGLPSDRFSAERTGGSVSTLTIQRTQQEDSAVYLCASSPTRRGADTQYFGPGTRLTVL.

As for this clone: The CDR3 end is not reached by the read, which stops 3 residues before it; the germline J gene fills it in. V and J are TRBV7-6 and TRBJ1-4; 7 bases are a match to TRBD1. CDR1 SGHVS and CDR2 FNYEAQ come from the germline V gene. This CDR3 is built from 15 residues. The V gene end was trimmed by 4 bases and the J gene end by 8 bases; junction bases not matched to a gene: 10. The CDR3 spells CASSSTGTDNEKLFF. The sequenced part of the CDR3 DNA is TGTGCCAGCAGCTCTACCGGGACAGATAACGAAAAA.

Incomplete CDR3 DNA: TGTGCCAGCAGACCCGGGGGGGGCCCCCTGAGCGAG. Protein: CASRPGGGPLSE. The complete CDR3 protein is CASRPGGGPLSEQYF. The genes are TRBV7-2 and TRBJ2-7, with TRBD2 identical over 8 bases. The read gets to within 3 residues of the CDR3 end, and the germline J gene fills in the rest. The CDR3 consists of 15 residues. The J segment lost 6 bases and the V segment lost 6 bases, leaving 13 bases of the junction unmatched. Germline CDR1 is SGHTA and CDR2 is FQGNSA.

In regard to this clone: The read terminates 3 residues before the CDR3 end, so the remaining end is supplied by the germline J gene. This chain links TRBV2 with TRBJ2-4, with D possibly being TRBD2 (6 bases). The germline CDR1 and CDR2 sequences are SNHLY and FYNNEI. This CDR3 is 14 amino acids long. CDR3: CASREYKGTGGQYF. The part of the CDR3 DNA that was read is TGTGCCAGCAGAGAATATAAGGGGACTGGAGGT. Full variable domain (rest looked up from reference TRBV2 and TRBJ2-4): EPEVTQTPSHQVTQMGQEVILRCVPISNHLYFYWYRQILGQKVEFLVSFYNNEISEKSEIFDDQFSVERPDGSNFTLKIRSTKLEDSAMYFCASREYKGTGGQYFGAGTRLSVL.

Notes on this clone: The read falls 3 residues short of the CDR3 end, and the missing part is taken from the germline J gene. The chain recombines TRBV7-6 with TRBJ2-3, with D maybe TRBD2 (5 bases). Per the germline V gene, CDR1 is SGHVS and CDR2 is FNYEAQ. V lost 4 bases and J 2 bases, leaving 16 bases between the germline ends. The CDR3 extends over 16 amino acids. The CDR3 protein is CASSSPLGQNTDTQYF. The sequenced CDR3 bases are TGTGCCAGCAGCTCCCCACTAGGTCAAAACACAGATACG.

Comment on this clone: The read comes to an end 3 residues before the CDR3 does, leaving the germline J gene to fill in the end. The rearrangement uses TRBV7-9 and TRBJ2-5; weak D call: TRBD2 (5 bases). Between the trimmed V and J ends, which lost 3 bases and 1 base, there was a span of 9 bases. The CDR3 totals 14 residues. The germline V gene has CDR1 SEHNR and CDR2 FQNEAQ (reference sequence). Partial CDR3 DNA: TGTGCCAGCAGCTTGGATAGCGCCCAAGAGACC. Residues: CASSLDSAQET. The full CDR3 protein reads CASSLDSAQETQYF.

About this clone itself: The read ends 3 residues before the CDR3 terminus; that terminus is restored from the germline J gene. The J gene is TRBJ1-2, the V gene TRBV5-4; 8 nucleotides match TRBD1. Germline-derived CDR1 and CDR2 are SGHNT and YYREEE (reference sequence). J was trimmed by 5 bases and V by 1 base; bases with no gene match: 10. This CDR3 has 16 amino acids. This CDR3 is CASSLSIGQGGYGYTF. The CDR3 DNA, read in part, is TGTGCCAGCAGCTTGTCGATAGGACAGGGAGGGTATGGC. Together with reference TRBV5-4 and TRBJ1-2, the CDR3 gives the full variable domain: ETGVTQSPTHLIKTRGQQVTLRCSSQSGHNTVSWYQQALGQGPQFIFQYYREEENGRGNFPPRFSGLQFPNYSSELNVNALELDDSALYLCASSLSIGQGGYGYTFGSGTRLTVV.

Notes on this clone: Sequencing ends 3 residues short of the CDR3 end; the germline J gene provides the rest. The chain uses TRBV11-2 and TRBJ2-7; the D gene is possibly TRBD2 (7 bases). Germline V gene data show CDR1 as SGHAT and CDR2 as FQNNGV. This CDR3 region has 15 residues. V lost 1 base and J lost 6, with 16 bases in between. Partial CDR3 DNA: TGTGCCAGCAGCTTAGTGGGGGGGCGCGGCAGCGAG. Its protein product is CASSLVGGRGSE. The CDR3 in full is CASSLVGGRGSEQYF.

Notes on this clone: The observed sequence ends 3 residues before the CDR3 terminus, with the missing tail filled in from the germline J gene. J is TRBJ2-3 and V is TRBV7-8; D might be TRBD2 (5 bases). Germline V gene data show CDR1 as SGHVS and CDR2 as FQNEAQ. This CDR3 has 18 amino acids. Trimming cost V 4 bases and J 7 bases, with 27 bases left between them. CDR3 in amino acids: CASSSPLPVGSEGNTQYF. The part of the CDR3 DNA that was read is TGTGCCAGCAGCTCACCCCTCCCGGTGGGTAGCGAAGGAAATACG.

The CDR3 DNA, read in part, is TGTGCCAGCAGCCTAAGGGACAGGTCAAATGAAAAG. Encoded protein: CASSLRDRSNEK. The entire CDR3 reads CASSLRDRSNEKLFF. The chain links TRBV7-9 to TRBJ2-2; 8 bases are a match to TRBD1. The read gets to within 3 residues of the CDR3 end, and the germline J gene fills in the rest. This CDR3 is 15 amino acids long. Germline V lookup: CDR1 SEHNR, CDR2 FQNEAQ (reference sequence). Filled out from reference TRBV7-9 and TRBJ2-2, the complete variable domain reads DTGVSQNPRHKITKRGQNVTFRCDPISEHNRLYWYRQTLGQGPEFLTYFQNEAQLEKSRLLSDRFSAERPKGSFSTLEIQRTEQGDSAMYLCASSLRDRSNEKLFFGEGSRLTVL.

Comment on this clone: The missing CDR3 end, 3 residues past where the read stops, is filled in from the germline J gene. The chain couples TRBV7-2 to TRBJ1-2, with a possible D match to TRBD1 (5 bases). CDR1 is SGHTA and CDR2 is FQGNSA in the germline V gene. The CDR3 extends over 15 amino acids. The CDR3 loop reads CASSLGVQGSNDYTF. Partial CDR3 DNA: TGTGCCAGCAGCTTAGGGGTTCAGGGCAGCAACGAC.

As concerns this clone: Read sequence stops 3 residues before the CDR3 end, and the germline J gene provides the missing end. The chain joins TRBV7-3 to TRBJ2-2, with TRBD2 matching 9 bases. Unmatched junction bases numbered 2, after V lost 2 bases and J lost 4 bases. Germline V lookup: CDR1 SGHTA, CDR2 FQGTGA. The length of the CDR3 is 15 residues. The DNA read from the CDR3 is TGTGCCAGCAGCTTAGCGGGAGGGAGCACCGGGGAG. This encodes CASSLAGGSTGE. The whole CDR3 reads CASSLAGGSTGELFF.

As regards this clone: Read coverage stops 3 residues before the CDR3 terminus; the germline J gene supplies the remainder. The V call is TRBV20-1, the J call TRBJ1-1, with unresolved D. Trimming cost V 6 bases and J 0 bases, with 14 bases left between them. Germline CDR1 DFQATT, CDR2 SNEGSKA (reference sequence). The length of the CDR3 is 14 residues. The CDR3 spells CSAPRQTLNTEAFF. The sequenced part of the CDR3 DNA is TGCAGTGCCCCACGGCAGACATTGAACACTGAA.

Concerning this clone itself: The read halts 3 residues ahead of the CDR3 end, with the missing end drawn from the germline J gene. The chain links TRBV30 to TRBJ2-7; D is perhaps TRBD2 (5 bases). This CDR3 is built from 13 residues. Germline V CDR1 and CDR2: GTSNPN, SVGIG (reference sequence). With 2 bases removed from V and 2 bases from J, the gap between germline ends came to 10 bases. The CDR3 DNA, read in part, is TGTGCCTGGAGTCTATCGGGGACCTACGAG. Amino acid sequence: CAWSLSGTYE. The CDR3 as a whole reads CAWSLSGTYEQYF.

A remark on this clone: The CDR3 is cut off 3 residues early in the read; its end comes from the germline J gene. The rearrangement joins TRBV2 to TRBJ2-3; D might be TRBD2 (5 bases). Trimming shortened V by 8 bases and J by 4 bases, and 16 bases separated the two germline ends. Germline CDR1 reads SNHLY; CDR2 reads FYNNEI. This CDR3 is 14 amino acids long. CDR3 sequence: CASLFGDYADTQYF. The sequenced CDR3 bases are TGTGCCAGCCTTTTCGGGGATTACGCAGATACG.

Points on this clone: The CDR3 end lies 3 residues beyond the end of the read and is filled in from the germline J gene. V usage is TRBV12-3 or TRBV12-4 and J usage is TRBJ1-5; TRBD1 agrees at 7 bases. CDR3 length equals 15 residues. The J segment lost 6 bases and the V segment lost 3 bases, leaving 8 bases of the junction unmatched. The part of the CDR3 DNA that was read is TGTGCCAGCAGTTTCCTCCAGGGGGTAGGTCAGCCC. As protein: CASSFLQGVGQP. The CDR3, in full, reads CASSFLQGVGQPQHF.

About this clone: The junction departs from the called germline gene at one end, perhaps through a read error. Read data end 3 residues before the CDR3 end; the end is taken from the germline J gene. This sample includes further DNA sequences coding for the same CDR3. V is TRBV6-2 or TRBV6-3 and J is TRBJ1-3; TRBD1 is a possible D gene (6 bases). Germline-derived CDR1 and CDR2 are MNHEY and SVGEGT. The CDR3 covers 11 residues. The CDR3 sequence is CASRQGNTIYF. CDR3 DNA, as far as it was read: TGTGCCAGCAGACAGGGAAACACG.

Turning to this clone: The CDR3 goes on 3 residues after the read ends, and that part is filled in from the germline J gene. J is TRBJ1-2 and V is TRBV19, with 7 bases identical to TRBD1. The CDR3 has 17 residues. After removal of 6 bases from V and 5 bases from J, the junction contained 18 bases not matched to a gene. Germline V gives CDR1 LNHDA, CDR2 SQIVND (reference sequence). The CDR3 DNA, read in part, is TGTGCCAGTAGGACAGGGTCGGGGCAGGCAGGGCGATATGGC. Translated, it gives CASRTGSGQAGRYG. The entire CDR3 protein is CASRTGSGQAGRYGYTF.

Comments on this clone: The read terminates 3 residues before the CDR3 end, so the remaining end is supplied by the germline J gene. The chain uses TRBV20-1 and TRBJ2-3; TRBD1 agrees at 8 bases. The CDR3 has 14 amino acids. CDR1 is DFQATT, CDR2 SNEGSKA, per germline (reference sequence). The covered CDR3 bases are TGCAGTGCTACCCTTGGGACAGGCAATCAGCCG. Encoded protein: CSATLGTGNQP. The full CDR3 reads CSATLGTGNQPQYF.

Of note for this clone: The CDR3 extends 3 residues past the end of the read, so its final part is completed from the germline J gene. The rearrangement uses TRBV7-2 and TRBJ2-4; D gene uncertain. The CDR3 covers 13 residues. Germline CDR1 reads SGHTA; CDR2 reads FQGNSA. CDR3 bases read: TGTGCCAGCAGCTTCGATTACCGACTGGCT. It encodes CASSFDYRLA. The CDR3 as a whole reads CASSFDYRLAQYF. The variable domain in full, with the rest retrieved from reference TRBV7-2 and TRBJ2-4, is GAGVSQSPSNKVTEKGKDVELRCDPISGHTALYWYRQSLGQGLEFLIYFQGNSAPDKSGLPSDRFSAERTGGSVSTLTIQRTQQEDSAVYLCASSFDYRLAQYFGAGTRLSVL.

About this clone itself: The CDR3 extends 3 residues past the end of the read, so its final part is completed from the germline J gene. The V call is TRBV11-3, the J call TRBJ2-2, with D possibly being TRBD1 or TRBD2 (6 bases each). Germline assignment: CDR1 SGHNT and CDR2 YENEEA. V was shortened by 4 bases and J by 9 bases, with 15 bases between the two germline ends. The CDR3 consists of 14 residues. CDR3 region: CASSSNREARELFF. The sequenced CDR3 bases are TGTGCCAGCAGCTCCAACAGGGAGGCGAGGGAG.

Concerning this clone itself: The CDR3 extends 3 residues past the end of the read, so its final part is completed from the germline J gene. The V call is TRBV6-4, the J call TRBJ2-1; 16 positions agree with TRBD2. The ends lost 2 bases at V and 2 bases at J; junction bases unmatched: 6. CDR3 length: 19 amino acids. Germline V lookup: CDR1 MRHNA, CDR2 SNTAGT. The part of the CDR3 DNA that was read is TGTGCCAGCAGTGACCCCGGGACTAGCGGGGGGGACACCTACAATGAG. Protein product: CASSDPGTSGGDTYNE. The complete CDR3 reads CASSDPGTSGGDTYNEQFF.

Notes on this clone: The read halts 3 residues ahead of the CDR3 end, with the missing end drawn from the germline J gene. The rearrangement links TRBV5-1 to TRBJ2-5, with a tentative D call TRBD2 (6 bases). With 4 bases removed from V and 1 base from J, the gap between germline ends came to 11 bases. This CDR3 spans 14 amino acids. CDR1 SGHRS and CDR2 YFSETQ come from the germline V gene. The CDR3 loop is CASSRGGIQETQYF. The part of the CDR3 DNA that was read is TGCGCCAGCAGCCGGGGAGGAATCCAAGAGACC.

CDR3 DNA (partial): TGTGCCAGCTCGAGGGGAACTAATGAAAAA. It is translated as CASSRGTNEK. The entire CDR3 is CASSRGTNEKLFF. This sequence joins TRBV18 and TRBJ1-4; weak D call: TRBD1 (5 bases). The read stops 3 residues short of the end of the CDR3; the missing end is completed from the germline J gene. CDR3 length: 13 residues. The germline V and J ends were trimmed by 6 bases and 1 base, with 6 bases remaining between them. Germline assignment: CDR1 KGHSH and CDR2 LQKENI. Together with reference TRBV18 and TRBJ1-4, the CDR3 gives the full variable domain: NAGVMQNPRHLVRRRGQEARLRCSPMKGHSHVYWYRQLPEEGLKFMVYLQKENIIDESGMPKERFSAEFPKEGPSILRIQQVVRGDSAAYFCASSRGTNEKLFFGSGTQLSVL.

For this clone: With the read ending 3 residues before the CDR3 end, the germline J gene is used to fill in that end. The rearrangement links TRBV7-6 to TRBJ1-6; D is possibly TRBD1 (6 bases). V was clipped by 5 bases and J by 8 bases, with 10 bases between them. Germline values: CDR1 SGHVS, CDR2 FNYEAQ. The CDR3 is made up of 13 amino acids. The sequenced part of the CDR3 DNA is TGTGCCAGCAGCCAAAACAGGGATTCACCC. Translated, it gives CASSQNRDSP. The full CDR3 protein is CASSQNRDSPLHF.

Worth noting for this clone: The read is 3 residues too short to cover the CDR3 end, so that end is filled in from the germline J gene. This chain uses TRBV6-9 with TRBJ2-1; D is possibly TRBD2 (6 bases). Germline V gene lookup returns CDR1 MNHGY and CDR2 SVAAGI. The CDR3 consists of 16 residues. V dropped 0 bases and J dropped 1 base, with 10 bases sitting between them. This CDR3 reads CASSYSISGSYNEQFF. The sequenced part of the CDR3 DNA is TGTGCCAGCAGTTATTCTATTAGCGGATCCTACAATGAG.

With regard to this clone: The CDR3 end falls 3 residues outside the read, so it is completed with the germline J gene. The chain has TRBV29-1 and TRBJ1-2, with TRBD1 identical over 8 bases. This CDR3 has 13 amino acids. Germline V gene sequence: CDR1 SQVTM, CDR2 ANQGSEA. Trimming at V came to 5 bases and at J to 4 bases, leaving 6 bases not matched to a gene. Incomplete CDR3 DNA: TGCAGCGTTCAGGCAGGGGGCCCCTATGGC. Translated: CSVQAGGPYG. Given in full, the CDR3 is CSVQAGGPYGYTF.

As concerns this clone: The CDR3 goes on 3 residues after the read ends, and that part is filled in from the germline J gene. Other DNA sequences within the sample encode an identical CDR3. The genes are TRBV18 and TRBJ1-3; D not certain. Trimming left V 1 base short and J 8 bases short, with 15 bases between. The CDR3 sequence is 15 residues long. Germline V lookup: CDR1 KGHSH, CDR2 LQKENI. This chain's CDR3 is CASSPLIRPGYTIYF. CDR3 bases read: TGTGCCAGCTCACCACTAATCCGTCCGGGGTACACC. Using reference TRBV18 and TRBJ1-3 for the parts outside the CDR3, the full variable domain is NAGVMQNPRHLVRRRGQEARLRCSPMKGHSHVYWYRQLPEEGLKFMVYLQKENIIDESGMPKERFSAEFPKEGPSILRIQQVVRGDSAAYFCASSPLIRPGYTIYFGEGSWLTVV.

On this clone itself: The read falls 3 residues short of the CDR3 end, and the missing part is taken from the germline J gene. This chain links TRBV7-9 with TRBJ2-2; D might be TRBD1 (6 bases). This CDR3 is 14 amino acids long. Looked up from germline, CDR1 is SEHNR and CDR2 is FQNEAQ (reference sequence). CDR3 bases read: TGTGCCAGCAGCTTACCAGGGGCTAATGAAAAG. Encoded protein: CASSLPGANEK. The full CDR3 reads CASSLPGANEKLFF.